This TCR beta chain was identified in a study of response to subunit inactivated influenza vaccine. Ten or more counts support this clonotype. As yet, its antigen is unknown. TCRdb redid the calling of the RT-PCR reads with MiXCR, one entry per CDR3 protein. Of more than 150,000 distinct CDR3 sequences detected, around 9% appear once; the ten largest clones hold roughly 10%. Broader study findings: The authors suggested that every seasonal influenza vaccination recruits few new T cells.

Germline V gene data show CDR1 as PRHDT and CDR2 as FYEKMQ (reference sequence). CDR3 length equals 21 residues. The V gene end was trimmed by 5 bases and the J gene end by 9 bases; junction bases not matched to a gene: 30. Sequencing was performed on non-naive T cells sorted from PBMCs, taken on the day of vaccination. The gene calls are TRBV13 and TRBJ1-3, with 8 bases fitting TRBD1. This receptor was obtained from a middle-aged man who received an inactivated influenza vaccine. In DNA, the CDR3 is TGTGCCAGCAGCCGGATACCGGGCGCCGAGAGTATAACAGGGGGAAAAAGCACCATATATTTT. It specifies CASSRIPGAESITGGKSTIYF.